The clone carrying this TCR beta chain was seen a handful of times. Its matching antigen is unknown. This sample was taken from a study of cytomegalovirus exposure and HLA in healthy donors. Study-level findings and limits: Later analysis placed DRB1 highest and HLA-C lowest in TCR association rates, which differed by HLA locus. Accurate HLA-A and HLA-B prediction from TCR beta sequences was reported for most subjects.

The ends lost 3 bases at V and 3 bases at J; junction bases unmatched: 5. CDR1 is LNHDA, CDR2 SQIVND, per germline (reference sequence). The CDR3 is 17 residues long. The PCR ran on 60 Vbeta and 13 Jbeta primers. Original analysis: Later analysis identified roughly 82 million unique TCR beta chains, approximately 10 million shared. Profiling relied on immunoSEQ multiplex PCR, and the TCRdb table lists in-frame clones only, not all of them. That table gives V, J and clone size, and the DNA gave D and trimming. The sample records 180,000 or so clones, approximately 85% being singletons. The chain joins TRBV19 to TRBJ2-2; the match to TRBD2 covers 12 bases. The clonotype originates from a woman aged 45-59 years in good health and CMV-seropositive. Sequencing was done on a sample of PBMCs. CDR3 loop: CASSMPRLAGDTGELFF. The CDR3 DNA reads as TGTGCCAGTAGTATGCCTCGACTAGCGGGAGACACCGGGGAGCTGTTTTTT.